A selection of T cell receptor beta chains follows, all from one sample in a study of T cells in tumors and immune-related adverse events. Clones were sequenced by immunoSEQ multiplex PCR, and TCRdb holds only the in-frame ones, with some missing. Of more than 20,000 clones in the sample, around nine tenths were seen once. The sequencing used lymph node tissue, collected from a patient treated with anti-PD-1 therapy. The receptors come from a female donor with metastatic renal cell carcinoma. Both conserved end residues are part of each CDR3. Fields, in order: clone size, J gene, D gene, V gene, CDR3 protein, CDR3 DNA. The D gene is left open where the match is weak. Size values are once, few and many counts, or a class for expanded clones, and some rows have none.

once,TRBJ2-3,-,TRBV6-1,CASSEAPLVTDTQYF,TGTGCCAGCAGTGAAGCGCCACTAGTCACAGATACGCAGTATTTT
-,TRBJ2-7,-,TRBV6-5,CASSYQPGTSKEQYF,TGTGCCAGCAGTTACCAACCCGGGACTTCGAAGGAGCAGTACTTC
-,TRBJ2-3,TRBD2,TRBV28,CASRRAGAADTQYF,TGTGCCAGCCGCAGGGCGGGAGCAGCAGATACGCAGTATTTT
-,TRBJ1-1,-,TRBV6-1,CASSEAGRLASEAFF,TGTGCCAGCAGTGAAGCTGGCAGACTCGCTAGTGAAGCTTTCTTT
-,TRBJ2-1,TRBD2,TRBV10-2,CASSRTSGRGEQFF,TGCGCCAGCAGCCGGACTAGCGGGAGAGGGGAGCAGTTCTTC
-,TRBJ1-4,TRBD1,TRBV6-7,CASSQGAPSNEKLFF,TGTGCCAGCAGTCAGGGGGCGCCTTCTAATGAAAAACTGTTTTTT
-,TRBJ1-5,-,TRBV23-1,CASSRLLYRVWLYNQPQHF,TGCGCCAGCAGTCGCTTGTTGTACAGGGTGTGGTTATACAATCAGCCCCAGCATTTT
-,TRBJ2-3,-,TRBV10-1,CASRATPDRSGTDTQYF,TGCGCCAGCAGAGCTACTCCCGACAGGTCCGGCACAGATACGCAGTATTTT
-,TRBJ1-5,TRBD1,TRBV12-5,CASGPDRGSQPQHF,TGTGCTAGTGGACCGGACAGGGGGTCTCAGCCCCAGCATTTT
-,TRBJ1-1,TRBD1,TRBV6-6,CASSYTTDRDAFF,TGTGCCAGCAGTTACACAACCGACAGGGATGCTTTCTTT
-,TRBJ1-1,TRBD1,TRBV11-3,CASSLGDRGPTEAFF,TGTGCCAGCAGCTTAGGTGACAGGGGGCCCACTGAAGCTTTCTTT
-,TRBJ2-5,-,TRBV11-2,CASSFPPWRQETQYF,TGTGCCAGCAGCTTTCCCCCCTGGCGTCAAGAGACCCAGTACTTC
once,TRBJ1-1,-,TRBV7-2,CASSLGVSSTTEAFF,TGTGCCAGCAGCTTAGGGGTCAGCTCCACCACTGAAGCTTTCTTT
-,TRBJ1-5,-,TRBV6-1,CASSEKWDRETPQHF,TGTGCCAGCAGTGAGAAGTGGGACCGAGAAACACCCCAGCATTTT
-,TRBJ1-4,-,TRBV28,CASSRRTERNEKLFF,TGTGCCAGCAGCCGTCGGACAGAAAGAAATGAAAAACTGTTTTTT
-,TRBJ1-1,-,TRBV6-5,CASGNSGDTEAFF,TGTGCCAGCGGGAATTCGGGGGACACTGAAGCTTTCTTT
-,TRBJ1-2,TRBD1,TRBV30,CASNRGFTYGYTF,TGTGCCAGCAACAGGGGATTTACCTATGGCTACACCTTC
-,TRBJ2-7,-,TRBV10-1,CASSDPDEQYF,TGCGCCAGCAGTGATCCAGACGAGCAGTACTTC
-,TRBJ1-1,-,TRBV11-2,CASSLDRQSEAFF,TGTGCCAGCAGCTTAGATCGACAGAGTGAAGCTTTCTTT
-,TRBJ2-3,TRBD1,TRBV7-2,CASSLTRDSGTDTQYF,TGTGCCAGCAGCTTAACCCGGGACAGTGGAACAGATACGCAGTATTTT
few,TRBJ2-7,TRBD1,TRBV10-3,CAISGTGDEQYF,TGTGCCATCAGCGGGACAGGGGACGAGCAGTACTTC
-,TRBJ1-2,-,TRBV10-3,CAISESSGADGYTF,TGTGCCATCAGTGAGTCGAGCGGGGCGGACGGCTACACCTTC
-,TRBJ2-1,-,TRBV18,CASSPPGKRDNNEQFF,TGTGCCAGCTCACCACCAGGGAAGAGGGACAACAATGAGCAGTTCTTC
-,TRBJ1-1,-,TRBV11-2,CASSLSHNTEAFF,TGTGCCAGCAGCTTAAGCCACAACACTGAAGCTTTCTTT
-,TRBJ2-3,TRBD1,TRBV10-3,CATVTGQFATDTQYF,TGTGCCACCGTAACGGGACAGTTTGCGACAGATACGCAGTATTTT
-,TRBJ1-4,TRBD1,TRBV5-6,CASSRIQGGEKLFF,TGTGCCAGCAGCCGTATACAGGGGGGAGAAAAACTGTTTTTT
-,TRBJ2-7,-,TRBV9,CASSVGLAQHYEQYF,TGTGCCAGCAGCGTAGGTCTAGCGCAACATTACGAGCAGTACTTC
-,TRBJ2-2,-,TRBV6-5,CASSYSKGATGELFF,TGTGCCAGCAGTTACTCGAAAGGGGCTACCGGGGAGCTGTTTTTT
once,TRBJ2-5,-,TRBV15,CATSRVPYRETQYF,TGTGCCACCAGCAGAGTTCCATACCGGGAGACCCAGTACTTC
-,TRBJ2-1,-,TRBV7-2,CASSLDVATRGRSNEQFF,TGTGCCAGCAGCTTAGATGTCGCGACGCGGGGGCGCAGCAATGAGCAGTTCTTC
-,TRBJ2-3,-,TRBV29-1,CSAAGAGDTQYF,TGCAGCGCGGCGGGGGCAGGAGATACGCAGTATTTT
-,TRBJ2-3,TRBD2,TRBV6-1,CASSEFSGGTDTQYF,TGTGCCAGCAGTGAGTTTAGCGGGGGGACAGATACGCAGTATTTT
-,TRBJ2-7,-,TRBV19,CASRGTGSSGYEQYF,TGTGCCAGTAGGGGGACGGGTAGCTCGGGATACGAGCAGTACTTC
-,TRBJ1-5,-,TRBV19,CASNLLVVGGNQPQHF,TGTGCCAGTAACCTACTAGTCGTCGGGGGAAATCAGCCCCAGCATTTT
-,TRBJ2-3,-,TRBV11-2,CASSEATDTQYF,TGTGCCAGCAGTGAAGCAACAGATACGCAGTATTTT
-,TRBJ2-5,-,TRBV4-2,CASSQGTFQETQYF,TGTGCCAGCAGCCAAGGGACATTTCAAGAGACCCAGTACTTC
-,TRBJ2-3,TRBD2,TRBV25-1,CASSGGLAGAQDTQYF,TGTGCCAGCAGTGGGGGACTAGCGGGGGCACAAGATACGCAGTATTTT
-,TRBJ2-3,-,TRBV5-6,CASSLEGPGDTQYF,TGTGCCAGCAGCTTGGAGGGTCCTGGAGATACGCAGTATTTT
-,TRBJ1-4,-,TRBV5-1,CASSVRDPGEKLFF,TGCGCCAGCAGCGTTCGAGACCCCGGGGAAAAACTGTTTTTT
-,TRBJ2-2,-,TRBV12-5,CASGLGMTRRNTGELFF,TGTGCTAGTGGTTTGGGAATGACACGGCGGAACACCGGGGAGCTGTTTTTT
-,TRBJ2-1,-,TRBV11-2,CASSLGAARSEQFF,TGTGCCAGCAGCTTAGGGGCAGCGCGGAGTGAGCAGTTCTTC
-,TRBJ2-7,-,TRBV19,CASSSWGDDGYEQYF,TGTGCCAGTAGTTCGTGGGGGGACGATGGCTACGAGCAGTACTTC
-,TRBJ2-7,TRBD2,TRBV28,CASSALGTSGSIGYEQYF,TGTGCCAGCAGTGCCCTGGGGACTAGCGGGAGTATTGGTTACGAGCAGTACTTC
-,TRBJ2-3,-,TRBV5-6,CASSKVFTDTQYF,TGTGCCAGCAGCAAGGTTTTCACAGATACGCAGTATTTT
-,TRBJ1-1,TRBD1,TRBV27,CASSFQGAGTEAFF,TGTGCCAGCAGTTTCCAGGGGGCGGGCACTGAAGCTTTCTTT
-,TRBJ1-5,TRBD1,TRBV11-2,CASSPTGGGYSNQPQHF,TGTGCCAGCAGCCCGACAGGGGGAGGTTATAGCAATCAGCCCCAGCATTTT
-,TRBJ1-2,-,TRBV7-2,CASSTRGLDYGYTF,TGTGCCAGCAGCACCAGGGGTTTGGACTATGGCTACACCTTC
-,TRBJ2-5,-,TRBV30,CAWSEGILVGETQYF,TGTGCCTGGAGCGAGGGTATTTTGGTGGGAGAGACCCAGTACTTC
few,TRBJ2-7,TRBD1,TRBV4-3,CASSQVILGTGGTYEQYF,TGCGCCAGCAGCCAAGTGATTCTCGGGACAGGGGGAACCTACGAGCAGTACTTC
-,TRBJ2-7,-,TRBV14,CASSHSTRDWGYEQYF,TGTGCCAGCAGCCATTCCACGAGGGACTGGGGCTACGAGCAGTACTTC
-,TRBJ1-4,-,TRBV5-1,CASSLSSLTNEKLFF,TGCGCCAGCAGCTTGTCGTCCTTAACTAATGAAAAACTGTTTTTT
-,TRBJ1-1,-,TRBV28,CATQGMWDESFF,TGTGCCACCCAGGGTATGTGGGATGAATCTTTCTTT
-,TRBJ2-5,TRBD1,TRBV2,CASNVGGSPETQYF,TGTGCCAGCAATGTAGGGGGCTCCCCAGAGACCCAGTACTTC
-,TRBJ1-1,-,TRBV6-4,CASSDGTGGSTEAFF,TGTGCCAGCAGTGACGGGACTGGGGGCAGCACTGAAGCTTTCTTT
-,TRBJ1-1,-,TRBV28,CASTTPRGSEAFF,TGTGCCAGCACTACTCCAAGGGGGTCTGAAGCTTTCTTT
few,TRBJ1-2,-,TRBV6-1,CASSEGYYGYTF,TGTGCCAGCAGTGAGGGATATTATGGCTACACCTTC
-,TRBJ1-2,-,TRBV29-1,CSVARSGGYTF,TGCAGCGTTGCCCGGTCCGGGGGCTACACCTTC
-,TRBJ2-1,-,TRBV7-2,CASSLRRASYNEQFF,TGTGCCAGCAGCTTAAGGCGGGCCTCCTACAATGAGCAGTTCTTC
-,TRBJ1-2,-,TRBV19,CASGLSQGRGYGYTF,TGTGCCAGTGGACTATCGCAGGGTAGGGGTTATGGCTACACCTTC